The next 15 T cell receptor beta chains were all read from a single sample in a study of blood T cell repertoires in COVID-19. The assay was immunoSEQ multiplex PCR, and TCRdb's table has in-frame clones only and misses some. The sample lists a few hundred thousand clones; 85% were seen once. The sequenced sample consisted of PBMCs or T cells enriched from blood (not recorded which). The receptors were gathered from a man in his forties or fifties who had recovered from COVID-19.

The V call is TRBV4-1, the J call TRBJ2-7, with 7 bases aligning to TRBD2. Germline CDR1 and CDR2: MGHRA and YSYEKL. V dropped 0 bases and J dropped 0; count of bases not matched to a gene: 14. The CDR3 loop spans 19 amino acids. In nucleotides, the CDR3 is TGCGCCAGCAGCCAAGATTTAGGGCCTCTAAGCGGGGCCTCCTACGAGCAGTACTTC. Translated: CASSQDLGPLSGASYEQYF.

V gene TRBV19 combines with J gene TRBJ1-4; D might be TRBD1 (6 bases). Trimming left V 9 bases short and J 10 bases short, with 15 bases between. Germline V lookup: CDR1 LNHDA, CDR2 SQIVND (reference sequence). This CDR3 has 12 amino acids. CDR3 DNA sequence: TGTGCCAGCCAGACAGGTTTGTCAAAACTGTTTTTT. Encoded protein: CASQTGLSKLFF.

This chain connects TRBV2 to TRBJ2-7, with 7 bases lining up with TRBD2. The CDR3 consists of 14 residues. The V and J ends lost 6 bases and 9 bases, in that order; junction bases with no gene match: 14. Per the germline V gene, CDR1 is SNHLY and CDR2 is FYNNEI. CDR3 amino acids: CASRLKPAGVAQYF. The CDR3 region has the DNA TGTGCCAGCAGACTTAAGCCGGCGGGGGTGGCGCAGTACTTC.

The chain uses TRBV15 and TRBJ1-4; D ambiguous. With 0 bases removed from V and 5 bases from J, the gap between germline ends came to 13 bases. Per the germline V gene, CDR1 is LNHNV and CDR2 is YYDKDF (reference sequence). The CDR3 consists of 16 residues. The CDR3 region is CATSRDPRAGNEKLFF. CDR3 nucleotides: TGTGCCACCAGCAGAGATCCAAGGGCGGGAAATGAAAAACTGTTTTTT.

V usage is TRBV5-1 and J usage is TRBJ2-7; TRBD1 matches 9 bases. The CDR3 totals 14 residues. Germline CDR1 reads SGHRS; CDR2 reads YFSETQ. The V segment lost 0 bases and the J segment 6 bases; nucleotides outside the gene matches: 4. The chain's CDR3 is CASSLGTGEGEQYF. CDR3 DNA sequence: TGCGCCAGCAGCTTGGGGACAGGGGAGGGCGAGCAGTACTTC.

V usage is TRBV15 and J usage is TRBJ1-1; D possibly corresponds to TRBD1 (6 bases). CDR3 length: 15 residues. Germline V CDR1 and CDR2: LNHNV, YYDKDF (reference sequence). Trimming took off 5 bases at V and 1 base at J, with 14 bases between the two ends. The DNA of the CDR3 is TGTGCCACCAGCGCCTACAGGGATGAGAACACTGAAGCTTTCTTT. Its translation: CATSAYRDENTEAFF.

This clone was detected only once. The rearrangement joins TRBV4-1 to TRBJ1-1, with D maybe TRBD1 (6 bases). The V end was cut by 6 bases, the J end by 1 base, with 12 bases between. The CDR3 totals 14 residues. Germline-derived CDR1 and CDR2 are MGHRA and YSYEKL. The CDR3 protein is CASRGGGPNTEAFF. In DNA form, the CDR3 reads TGCGCCAGCAGGGGAGGGGGGCCGAACACTGAAGCTTTCTTT.

This sequence joins TRBV6-5 and TRBJ2-7; D is perhaps TRBD1 (6 bases). CDR3 size: 15 residues. Germline V gene data show CDR1 as MNHEY and CDR2 as SVGAGI. Trimming removed 6 bases from V and 4 bases from J, with 19 bases in between. As DNA, the CDR3 is TGTGCCAGCAGGCCGGACAGTTCTTTACCTTACGAGCAGTACTTC. Translation: CASRPDSSLPYEQYF.

The chain uses TRBV7-3 and TRBJ2-2; D may be TRBD1 (5 bases). CDR1 and CDR2 (germline): SGHTA, FQGTGA. V lost 5 bases to trimming and J lost 6 bases, with 13 bases between them. The CDR3 runs to 14 residues. The CDR3 DNA reads TGTGCCAGCAGCCTCTTAGGGGTTGCCGGGGAGCTGTTTTTT. Protein: CASSLLGVAGELFF.

The J gene is TRBJ2-7, the V gene TRBV27; D is ambiguous. Germline V CDR1 and CDR2: MNHEY, SMNVEV (reference sequence). The V end lost 2 bases, the J end lost 0 bases, and 5 bases lay between the germline ends. This CDR3 is 13 amino acids long. The CDR3, as DNA: TGTGCCAGCAGTTTAGGCCTCTCCTACGAGCAGTACTTC. It translates to CASSLGLSYEQYF.

The J gene is TRBJ1-1, the V gene TRBV11-1; TRBD1 might be the D (5 bases). Germline V gene sequence: CDR1 SGHAT, CDR2 FQDESV (reference sequence). This CDR3 is 15 amino acids long. V was trimmed by 2 bases and J by 0 bases, leaving 10 bases between them. CDR3 DNA: TGTGCCAGCAGCTTAAGTGGCAGGGTGAACACTGAAGCTTTCTTT. It translates to CASSLSGRVNTEAFF.

V is TRBV27 and J is TRBJ1-2; D remains ambiguous. V was shortened by 2 bases and J by 5 bases, with 15 bases between the two germline ends. The CDR3 length is 15 residues. Germline assignment: CDR1 MNHEY and CDR2 SMNVEV (reference sequence). CDR3 sequence: CASSLREEIGYGYTF. The CDR3 bases are TGTGCCAGCAGTTTAAGGGAGGAGATCGGTTATGGCTACACCTTC.

The chain is built from TRBV19 and TRBJ1-1; 7 nucleotides align to TRBD1. This CDR3 is 12 amino acids long. The germline V gene encodes CDR1 LNHDA and CDR2 SQIVND (reference sequence). V lost 7 bases to trimming and J lost 4 bases; unmatched junction nucleotides: 3. The CDR3 coding sequence is TGTGCCAGTATTCAGGGGGGCACTGAAGCTTTCTTT. Translation gives CASIQGGTEAFF.

The rearrangement uses TRBV21-1 and TRBJ1-2; the listed D gene, TRBD1, was not tested against the DNA. TRBV21-1 is a pseudogene segment. The CDR3 is made up of 10 amino acids. CDR3 in DNA: TGTGCCAGCAACGGACAGGCGGGGACCTTC. Its translation: CASNGQAGTF.

The rearrangement links TRBV3-1 (or the pseudogene TRBV3-2) to TRBJ2-5; 11 nucleotides line up with TRBD2. V shed 1 base and J 5 bases; nucleotides not matched to a gene: 6. Germline assignment: CDR1 LGHDT and CDR2 YNNKEL (reference sequence). CDR3 length: 16 residues. The CDR3 reads CASSQGLAGGMETQYF. The CDR3 coding sequence is TGTGCCAGCAGCCAAGGGCTAGCGGGAGGAATGGAGACCCAGTACTTC.